The source of this T cell receptor (beta chain) is a study of PD-L1 blockade in urothelial cancer. Overall study context: Males with bladder-origin urothelial cancer made up about 90% of the 29 patients. Blood was subjected to analysis at 3 weeks (second dose) and 6 weeks following treatment start.

General study points: Pretreatment peripheral blood TCR clonality that fell below the median predicted better survival among the patients studied.

Assay: immunoSEQ multiplex PCR; the TCRdb copy retains only in-frame clones and omits some. Of some 75,000 clones in the sample, less than 95% were seen once. This CDR3 spans 17 amino acids. V lost 4 bases to trimming and J lost 6 bases, with 25 bases between them. Germline V gene sequence: CDR1 SGHNT, CDR2 YYREEE (reference sequence). Concerning this clone: The antigen is undetermined.

As for time point: peripheral blood 6 weeks after treatment start. The sequence derives from a woman older than 75 with urothelial cancer. The chain couples TRBV5-4 to TRBJ1-2; D may be TRBD1 (5 bases). The sequencing used PBMCs, collected around atezolizumab (anti-PD-L1) treatment. The CDR3 loop reads CASSPTLAGLSWDGYTF. The CDR3 DNA follows: TGTGCCAGCAGCCCTACATTAGCGGGACTTAGTTGGGATGGCTACACCTTC.